What follows are 5 T cell receptor beta chains derived from one specimen sequenced in a study of blood T cell repertoires in COVID-19 (dated by TCRdb to about 2020). The library was prepared using the immunoSEQ multiplex PCR assay. In its TCRdb copy, this immuneACCESS table keeps in-frame sequences only and misses some clones. Where compared with another copy, unresolved V genes explain less than half of these, and the others have no known cause. The sample table contains approximately 180,000 clones; only one count was recorded for approximately 85% of them. The ten largest clones capture around 9.8% of the sample. The specimen was peripheral blood. Source of these receptors: a woman of 80 years or more with acute or convalescent COVID-19.

This clone was seen only a few times. The J gene is TRBJ2-7, the V gene TRBV7-2; 9 bases map to TRBD2. The V gene's germline CDR1 is SGHTA and CDR2 FQGNSA. The CDR3 consists of 15 residues. After removal of 2 bases from V and 3 bases from J, the junction contained 5 bases not matched to a gene. CDR3 in DNA: TGTGCCAGCAGCTTAAGGAGACTAGCGGACTACGAGCAGTACTTC. Its protein is CASSLRRLADYEQYF.

The chain carries TRBV11-3 and TRBJ2-1, with D tentatively TRBD1 (5 bases). V shed 6 bases and J shed 7 bases, with 7 bases lying between them. Germline assignment: CDR1 SGHNT and CDR2 YENEEA. CDR3 size: 11 residues. Here the CDR3 DNA reads TGTGCCAGCAGAAAGGGGAATGAGCAGTTCTTC. It translates to CASRKGNEQFF.

In nucleotides, the CDR3 is TGTGCCAGCTGTCGATCAGGGGGCGAGGGCAAAAACATTCAGTACTTC. Translating gives CASCRSGGEGKNIQYF. The chain recombines TRBV2 with TRBJ2-4; 8 bases are a match to TRBD1. The ends lost 8 bases at V and 3 bases at J; junction bases unmatched: 12. The V gene's germline CDR1 is SNHLY and CDR2 FYNNEI. The CDR3 spans 16 residues.

The J gene is TRBJ2-5, the V gene TRBV5-1; 7 nucleotides agree with TRBD1. Germline V gene data show CDR1 as SGHRS and CDR2 as YFSETQ. The CDR3 runs to 15 residues. V trimming: 0 bases; J trimming: 5 bases; junction bases outside the gene matches: 7. As DNA, the CDR3 is TGCGCCAGCAGCTTGGTGGGCAGGGGGTCCGAGACCCAGTACTTC. Protein: CASSLVGRGSETQYF.

The J gene is TRBJ1-2, the V gene TRBV5-8; 10 nucleotides match TRBD1. The trim removed 3 bases at V and 8 bases at J, leaving 4 bases unmatched. From germline, CDR1 is SGHTS and CDR2 YDEGEE. The length of the CDR3 is 13 residues. The CDR3, as DNA: TGTGCCAGCAGCTGGGACAGGGGCGACGGCTACACCTTC. Encoded protein: CASSWDRGDGYTF. The complete variable domain, with remaining parts taken from reference TRBV5-8 and TRBJ1-2, reads EAGVTQSPTHLIKTRGQQATLRCSPISGHTSVYWYQQALGLGLQFLLWYDEGEERNRGNFPPRFSGRQFPNYSSELNVNALELEDSALYLCASSWDRGDGYTFGSGTRLTVV.